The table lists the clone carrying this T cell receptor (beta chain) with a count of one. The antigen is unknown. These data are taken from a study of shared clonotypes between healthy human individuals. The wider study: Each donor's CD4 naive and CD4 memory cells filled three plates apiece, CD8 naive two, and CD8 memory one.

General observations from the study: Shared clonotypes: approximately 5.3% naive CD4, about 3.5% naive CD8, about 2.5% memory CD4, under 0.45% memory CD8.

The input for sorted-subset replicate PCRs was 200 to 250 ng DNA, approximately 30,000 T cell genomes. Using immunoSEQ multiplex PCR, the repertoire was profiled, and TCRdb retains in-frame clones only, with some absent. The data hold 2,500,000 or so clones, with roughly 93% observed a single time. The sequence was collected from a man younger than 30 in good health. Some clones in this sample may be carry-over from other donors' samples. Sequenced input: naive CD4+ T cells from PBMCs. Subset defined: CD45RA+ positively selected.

CDR3 in DNA: TGTGCCAGCAAAGGACCAAGTCGGCAGCCCCAGCATTTT. Residues: CASKGPSRQPQHF. This rearrangement joins TRBV28 to TRBJ1-5; D call uncertain. CDR3 size: 13 residues. V was shortened by 7 bases and J by 7 bases, with 14 bases between the two germline ends. Germline values: CDR1 MDHEN, CDR2 SYDVKM.